This TCR beta chain was observed in a study of T cell repertoires in Merkel cell carcinoma (dated by TCRdb to about 2019). Looking at the study overall: Patients who had received intralesional immunotherapy or systemic immune checkpoint blockade prior to the biopsy were excluded. Tetramer sorting, cloning and paired TCR sequencing of expanded tumor-infiltrating lymphocytes were first used to define MCPyV-specific clonotypes. To be included, a participant needed a diagnosis of MCPyV-positive Merkel cell carcinoma and tumor-infiltrating lymphocytes that had been successfully expanded in vitro. What the work shows at the level of the full study, not this receptor alone: No normal tissue biopsies were studied.

Every study subject tested positive for serum antibodies to T-antigen and had biopsy-confirmed Merkel cell carcinoma that was MCPyV-positive. A handful of adjacent 10-micron frozen tumor sections were used for genomic DNA extraction without cell sorting or culture. Roughly 5 x 5 x 5 mm of tumor biopsy tissue was frozen in optimal cutting temperature compound. The presence of abundant Merkel cell carcinoma and infiltrating cells in the frozen biopsy was confirmed on hematoxylin and eosin scout sections. The immunoSEQ assay was used both to sequence TRB CDR3 from tumor genomic DNA and to process the resulting data. TCRdb carries this immuneACCESS record with in-frame sequences only. Its versions omit some clonotypes, under half of them owing to an unresolved V gene in the studies checked, with the rest unexplained. Within this sample are 15,000 or so clones, with about four fifths of them counted one time only. The ten largest clones take up under 20% of the sample.

A remark on this clone: No antigen is known for it. It has no much larger one-base neighbor in the sample; base qualities were not kept.

The germline V gene (reference sequence) sets CDR1 to LGHDT and CDR2 to YNNKEL. CDR3 length: 13 amino acids, cysteine to phenylalanine. The read is trimmed to its CDR3 DNA, 39 bases read in frame from base 1. V is cut by 1 base and J by 5 bases, and the space between the germline ends is 8 bases. This receptor was identified in an adult with Merkel cell carcinoma. The chain links TRBV3-1 (or the pseudogene TRBV3-2) with TRBJ1-1; no D gene is confidently identified. Sequenced material: tumor tissue. The nucleotide sequence is given as TGTGCCAGCAGCCAAGTAAGGCTGACTGAAGCTTTCTTT. Its protein reads: CASSQVRLTEAFF.